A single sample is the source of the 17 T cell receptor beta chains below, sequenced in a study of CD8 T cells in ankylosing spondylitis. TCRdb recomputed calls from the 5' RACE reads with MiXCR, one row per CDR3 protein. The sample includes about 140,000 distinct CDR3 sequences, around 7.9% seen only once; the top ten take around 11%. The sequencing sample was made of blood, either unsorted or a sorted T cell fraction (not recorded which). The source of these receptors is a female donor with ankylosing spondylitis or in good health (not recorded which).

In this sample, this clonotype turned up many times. The CDR3 region is CASSLRSPVTGELFF. DNA for the CDR3: TGTGCCAGCAGCTTAAGGTCTCCGGTCACCGGGGAGCTGTTTTTT. The V and J genes are TRBV7-2 and TRBJ2-2; D ambiguous. This CDR3 comprises 15 residues. Trimming shortened V by 2 bases and J by 4 bases, and 11 bases separated the two germline ends. The germline V gene encodes CDR1 SGHTA and CDR2 FQGNSA.

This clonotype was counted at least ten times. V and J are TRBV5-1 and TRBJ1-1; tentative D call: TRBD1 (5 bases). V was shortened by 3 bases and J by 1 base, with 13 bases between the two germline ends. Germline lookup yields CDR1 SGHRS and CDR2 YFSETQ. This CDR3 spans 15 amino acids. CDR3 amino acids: CASSWAGTANTEAFF. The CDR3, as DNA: TGCGCCAGCAGCTGGGCCGGGACGGCGAACACTGAAGCTTTCTTT.

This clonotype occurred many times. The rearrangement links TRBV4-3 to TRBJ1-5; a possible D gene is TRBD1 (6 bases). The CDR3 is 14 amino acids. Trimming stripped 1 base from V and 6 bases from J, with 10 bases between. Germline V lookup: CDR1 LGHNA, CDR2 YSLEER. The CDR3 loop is CASSQGGGAQPQHF. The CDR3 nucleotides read TGCGCCAGCAGCCAAGGCGGGGGGGCTCAGCCCCAGCATTTT.

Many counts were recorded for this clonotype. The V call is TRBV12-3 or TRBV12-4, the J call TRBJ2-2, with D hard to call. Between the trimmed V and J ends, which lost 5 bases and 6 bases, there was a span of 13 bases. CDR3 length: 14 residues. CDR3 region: CASSPHDGAGELFF. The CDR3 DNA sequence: TGTGCCAGCAGTCCCCATGATGGGGCCGGGGAGCTGTTTTTT.

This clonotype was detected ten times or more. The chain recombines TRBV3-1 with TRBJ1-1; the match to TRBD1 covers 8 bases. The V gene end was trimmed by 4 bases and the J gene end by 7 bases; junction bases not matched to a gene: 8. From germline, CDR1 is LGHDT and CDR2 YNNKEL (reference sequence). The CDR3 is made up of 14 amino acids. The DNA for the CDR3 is TGTGCCAGCAGCCCGAAAGGGACAGGAGGTGAAGCTTTCTTT. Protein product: CASSPKGTGGEAFF.

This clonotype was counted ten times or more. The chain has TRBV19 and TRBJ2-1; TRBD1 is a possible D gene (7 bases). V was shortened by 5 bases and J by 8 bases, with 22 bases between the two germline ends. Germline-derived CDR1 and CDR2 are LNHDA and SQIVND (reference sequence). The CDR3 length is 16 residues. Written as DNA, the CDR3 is TGTGCCAGTAGTCTCCAGGGGGGCGAGTTCACGTATGAGCAGTTCTTC. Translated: CASSLQGGEFTYEQFF.

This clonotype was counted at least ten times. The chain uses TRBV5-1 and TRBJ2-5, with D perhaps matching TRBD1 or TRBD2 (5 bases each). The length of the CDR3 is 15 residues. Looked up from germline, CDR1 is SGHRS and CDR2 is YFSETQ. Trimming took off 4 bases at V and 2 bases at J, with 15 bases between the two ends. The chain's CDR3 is CASSPFGTSQETQYF. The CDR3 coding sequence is TGCGCCAGCAGCCCATTTGGGACCAGTCAAGAGACCCAGTACTTC.

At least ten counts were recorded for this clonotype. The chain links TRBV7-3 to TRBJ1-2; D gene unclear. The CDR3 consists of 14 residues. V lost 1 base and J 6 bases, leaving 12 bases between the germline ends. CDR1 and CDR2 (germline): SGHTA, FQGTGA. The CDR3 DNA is TGTGCCAGCAGCTTAAGCCCCTCGACGGATGGCTACACCTTC. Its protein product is CASSLSPSTDGYTF. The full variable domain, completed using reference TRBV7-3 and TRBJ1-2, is GAGVSQTPSNKVTEKGKYVELRCDPISGHTALYWYRQSLGQGPEFLIYFQGTGAADDSGLPNDRFFAVRPEGSVSTLKIQRTERGDSAVYLCASSLSPSTDGYTFGSGTRLTVV.

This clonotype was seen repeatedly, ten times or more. CDR3 DNA: TGTGCCAGCAGTCCCATCGGGTTGGGAAGCTATGGCTACACCTTC. Protein sequence: CASSPIGLGSYGYTF. This chain connects TRBV28 to TRBJ1-2; D is ambiguous. From germline, CDR1 is MDHEN and CDR2 SYDVKM. This CDR3 spans 15 amino acids. With 5 bases removed from V and 4 bases from J, the gap between germline ends came to 17 bases.

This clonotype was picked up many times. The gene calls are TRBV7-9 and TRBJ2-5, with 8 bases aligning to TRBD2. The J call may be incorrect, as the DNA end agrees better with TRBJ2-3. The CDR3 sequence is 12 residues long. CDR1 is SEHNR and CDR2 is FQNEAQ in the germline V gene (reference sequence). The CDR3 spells CASSLSGETQYF. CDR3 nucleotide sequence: TGTGCCAGCAGCCTTAGCGGGGAAACGCAGTATTTT.

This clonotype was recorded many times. CDR3 in DNA: TGCGCCAGCACCTACTCCCCCATGGGGACGTCGGCCACTGAAGCTTTCTTT. It translates to CASTYSPMGTSATEAFF. This chain links TRBV5-1 with TRBJ1-1; TRBD1 is a possible D gene (5 bases). CDR1 is SGHRS, CDR2 YFSETQ, per germline. Trimming cost V 6 bases and J 4 bases, with 25 bases left between them. This CDR3 comprises 17 residues.

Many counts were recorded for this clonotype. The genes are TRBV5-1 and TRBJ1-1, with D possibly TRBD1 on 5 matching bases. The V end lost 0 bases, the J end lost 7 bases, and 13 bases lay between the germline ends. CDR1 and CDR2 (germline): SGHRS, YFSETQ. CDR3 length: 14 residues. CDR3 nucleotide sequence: TGCGCCAGCAGCTTGGTACGGGGCTCCTTTGAAGCTTTCTTT. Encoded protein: CASSLVRGSFEAFF.

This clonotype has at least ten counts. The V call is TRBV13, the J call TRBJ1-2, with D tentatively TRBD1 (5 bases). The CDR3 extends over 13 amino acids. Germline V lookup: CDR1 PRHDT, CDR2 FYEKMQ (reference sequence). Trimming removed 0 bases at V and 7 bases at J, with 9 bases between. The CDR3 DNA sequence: TGTGCCAGCAGCTTAGGGGGGGTTGGTGGCTACACCTTC. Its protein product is CASSLGGVGGYTF.

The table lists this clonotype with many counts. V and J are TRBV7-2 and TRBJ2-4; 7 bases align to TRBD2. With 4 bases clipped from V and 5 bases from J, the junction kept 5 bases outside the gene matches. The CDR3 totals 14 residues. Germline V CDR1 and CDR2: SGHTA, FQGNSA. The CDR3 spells CASSYSSGENIQYF. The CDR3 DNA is TGTGCCAGCAGCTACAGCAGCGGGGAAAACATTCAGTACTTC.

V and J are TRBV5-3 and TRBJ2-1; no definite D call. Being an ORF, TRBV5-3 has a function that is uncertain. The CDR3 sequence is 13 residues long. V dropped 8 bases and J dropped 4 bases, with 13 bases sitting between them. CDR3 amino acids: CARSPRLYNEQFF. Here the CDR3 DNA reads TGTGCCAGGAGCCCCAGGCTTTACAATGAGCAGTTCTTC.

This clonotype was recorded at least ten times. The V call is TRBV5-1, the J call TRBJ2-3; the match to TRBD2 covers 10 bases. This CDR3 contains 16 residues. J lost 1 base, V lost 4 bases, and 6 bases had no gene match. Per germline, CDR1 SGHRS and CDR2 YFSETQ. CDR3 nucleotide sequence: TGCGCCAGCAGCCGATCCGGGACTAGCGGCACAGATACGCAGTATTTT. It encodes CASSRSGTSGTDTQYF.

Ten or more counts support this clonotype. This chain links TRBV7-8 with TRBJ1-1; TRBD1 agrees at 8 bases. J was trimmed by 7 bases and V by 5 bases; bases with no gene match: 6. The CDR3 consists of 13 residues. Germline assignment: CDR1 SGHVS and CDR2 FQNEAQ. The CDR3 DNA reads TGTGCCAGCAGCAAGGACAGGGCGGGTGAAGCTTTCTTT. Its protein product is CASSKDRAGEAFF.